The 13 T cell receptor beta chains below all came from one sample that was sequenced in a study of T-cell reconstitution after alpha-beta-depleted transplantation in children. Using unique molecular identifiers, the investigators prepared the TCRbeta library. A single record per CDR3 protein comes from TCRdb applying MiXCR to the PCR reads. Of roughly 340,000 distinct CDR3 sequences listed, 15% to 20% are singletons. Sample: PBMCs, mostly from graft donor cells, taken 360 days after TCRalphabeta/CD19-depleted stem cell transplant. Source of these receptors: a male patient under 10 years old who had a stem cell transplant for acute lymphoblastic leukemia, so the T cells may come from the graft donor.

This clonotype was observed a handful of times. The V call is TRBV20-1, the J call TRBJ2-4; no definite D call. The CDR3 runs 18 residues. The V and J ends lost 0 bases and 0 bases respectively, with 18 bases between them. The germline V gene encodes CDR1 DFQATT and CDR2 SNEGSKA (reference sequence). The CDR3 DNA follows: TGCAGTGCTAGAGATCCCCAGGACCCATTTCTAGCCAAAAACATTCAGTACTTC. Translation gives CSARDPQDPFLAKNIQYF.

This clonotype was counted between two and nine times. The rearrangement uses TRBV28 and TRBJ1-2, with a tentative D call TRBD1 (5 bases). The CDR3 contains 12 residues. The germline V and J ends were trimmed by 5 bases and 4 bases, with 8 bases remaining between them. Germline loops: CDR1 MDHEN, CDR2 SYDVKM. CDR3 bases: TGTGCCAGCAGTGACGGGGCCTATGGCTACACCTTC. It translates to CASSDGAYGYTF.

This clonotype was observed many times. The chain is built from TRBV28 and TRBJ2-7; possibly TRBD2 for D (5 bases). Trimming left V 10 bases short and J 0 bases short, with 19 bases between. This CDR3 is 15 amino acids long. CDR1 MDHEN and CDR2 SYDVKM come from the germline V gene. The CDR3 reads CANSSIRVASYEQYF. CDR3 sequence (DNA): TGTGCCAACTCTAGCATCCGAGTCGCCTCCTACGAGCAGTACTTC.

The V call is TRBV29-1, the J call TRBJ2-2; TRBD2 agrees at 8 bases. The trim removed 6 bases at V and 2 bases at J, leaving 2 bases unmatched. This CDR3 has 13 residues. The germline V gene has CDR1 SQVTM and CDR2 ANQGSEA. The CDR3 loop is CSVREGNTGELFF. The DNA of the CDR3 is TGCAGCGTACGGGAGGGAAACACCGGGGAGCTGTTTTTT.

This clonotype was counted only a few times. The rearrangement joins TRBV29-1 to TRBJ2-5; D is perhaps TRBD1 (7 bases). Between the trimmed V and J ends, which lost 7 bases and 4 bases, there was a span of 16 bases. Germline assignment: CDR1 SQVTM and CDR2 ANQGSEA. The CDR3 runs to 13 residues. The CDR3 loop reads CSGEDRLRETQYF. In DNA form, the CDR3 reads TGCAGCGGGGAGGACAGGCTCAGAGAGACCCAGTACTTC.

This clonotype came up many times. The chain combines TRBV4-3 with TRBJ2-3; 10 positions match TRBD2. CDR3 length: 19 residues. Germline V gene lookup returns CDR1 LGHNA and CDR2 YSLEER. V shed 3 bases and J 0 bases; nucleotides not matched to a gene: 12. The CDR3 reads CASSQALAGVSPSTDTQYF. CDR3 sequence (DNA): TGCGCCAGCAGCCAGGCCCTAGCGGGAGTCTCCCCAAGCACAGATACGCAGTATTTT.

This clonotype has only a few counts. V is TRBV20-1 and J is TRBJ2-1, with D unclear. Germline V gene data show CDR1 as DFQATT and CDR2 as SNEGSKA (reference sequence). The V end was cut by 2 bases, the J end by 4 bases, with 9 bases between. CDR3 length: 13 residues. The CDR3 sequence: CSARFPTYNEQFF. DNA for the CDR3: TGCAGTGCTAGATTCCCCACTTACAATGAGCAGTTCTTC.

This clonotype was seen ten or more times. The chain recombines TRBV5-1 with TRBJ2-1, with D unclear. Trimming pared 0 bases from V and 0 bases from J, leaving 10 bases between. The CDR3 has 16 amino acids. Germline-derived CDR1 and CDR2 are SGHRS and YFSETQ. Here the CDR3 DNA reads TGCGCCAGCAGCTTGGTGGGAAACCCCTCCTACAATGAGCAGTTCTTC. Translated: CASSLVGNPSYNEQFF.

The gene calls are TRBV12-3 or TRBV12-4 and TRBJ2-7; no clear D. Trimming shortened V by 2 bases and J by 7 bases, and 12 bases separated the two germline ends. This CDR3 is built from 13 residues. This CDR3 is CASSLIGMREQYF. As DNA, the CDR3 is TGTGCCAGCAGTTTAATAGGAATGAGAGAGCAGTACTTC.

The J gene is TRBJ2-1, the V gene TRBV7-9; tentatively, D is TRBD1 or TRBD2 (5 bases each). This CDR3 is built from 16 residues. Germline V gives CDR1 SEHNR, CDR2 FQNEAQ (reference sequence). Trimming removed 5 bases from V and 5 bases from J, with 19 bases in between. Written as DNA, the CDR3 is TGTGCCAGCAGCCCCACCGGGACCCAAATAGACAATGAGCAGTTCTTC. It encodes CASSPTGTQIDNEQFF.

This clonotype was seen ten or more times. V is TRBV7-9 and J is TRBJ2-1, with 8 bases fitting TRBD2. The CDR3 is made up of 17 amino acids. V was pared by 4 bases and J by 0 bases, with 8 bases of the junction left unmatched. Per the germline V gene, CDR1 is SEHNR and CDR2 is FQNEAQ (reference sequence). CDR3 nucleotide sequence: TGTGCCAGCAGCTCAAAAACTAGCGGCTCCTCCTACAATGAGCAGTTCTTC. This encodes CASSSKTSGSSYNEQFF.

This clonotype was recorded a few times. CDR3 coding DNA: TGCAGCGTTGAAGCCGGCCGGGCGTGGATTGGTGAGACCCAGTACTTC. Residues: CSVEAGRAWIGETQYF. The chain has TRBV29-1 and TRBJ2-5, with D unclear. The CDR3 contains 16 residues. Trimming stripped 1 base from V and 5 bases from J, with 20 bases between. The germline gives CDR1 SQVTM, CDR2 ANQGSEA. The full variable domain, with the rest looked up from reference TRBV29-1 and TRBJ2-5, is SAVISQKPSRDICQRGTSLTIQCQVDSQVTMMFWYRQQPGQSLTLIATANQGSEATYESGFVIDKFPISRPNLTFSTLTVSNMSPEDSSIYLCSVEAGRAWIGETQYFGPGTRLLVL.

In this sample, this clonotype turned up a few times. V gene TRBV20-1 combines with J gene TRBJ2-7; D perhaps matches TRBD2 (5 bases). V gave up 1 base and J gave up 2 bases, with 9 bases separating them. CDR1 is DFQATT, CDR2 SNEGSKA, per germline (reference sequence). The CDR3 consists of 13 residues. In nucleotides, the CDR3 is TGCAGTGCTAGAGCTCTAGCTACCTACGAGCAGTACTTC. Protein: CSARALATYEQYF.